Below are 18 T cell receptor beta chains sequenced from a single sample in a study of a mutant IDH1 vaccine in newly diagnosed glioma. No cognate antigen is known for these TCRs. Time point reported: week 47, end of study. A 20-mer mutant IDH1 peptide at 300 ug was injected subcutaneously with topical imiquimod. Profiled with immunoSEQ multiplex PCR; TCRdb holds only in-frame clones, not every one. The table has tens of thousands of clones, about 81% seen once. The source was PBMCs, collected from a glioma patient whose treatment included an IDH1 peptide vaccine. Receptor source: a man between 40 and 49 years old with glioma.

This clone was counted once. The chain recombines TRBV27 with TRBJ2-2; D is perhaps TRBD1 (6 bases). CDR1 and CDR2 (germline): MNHEY, SMNVEV (reference sequence). The V gene lost 2 bases and the J gene lost 6 bases, with 19 bases spanning the gap. The CDR3 spans 17 residues. The CDR3 DNA reads as TGTGCCAGCAGTTTACCTAACAAAAGGGGGTTGGCCGGGGAGCTGTTTTTT. It yields the protein CASSLPNKRGLAGELFF.

Only a few counts were recorded for this clone. The rearrangement links TRBV7-2 to TRBJ1-1; TRBD1 might be the D (5 bases). CDR1 and CDR2 (germline): SGHTA, FQGNSA. Trimming stripped 2 bases from V and 6 bases from J, with 7 bases between. This CDR3 is 12 amino acids long. CDR3 bases: TGTGCCAGCAGCTTACAGGGACCTGAAGCTTTCTTT. As protein: CASSLQGPEAFF.

This rearrangement joins TRBV7-2 to TRBJ2-4; 8 positions match TRBD1. The ends lost 1 base at V and 7 bases at J; junction bases unmatched: 3. CDR1 SGHTA and CDR2 FQGNSA come from the germline V gene. CDR3 length: 14 amino acids. In DNA form, the CDR3 reads TGTGCCAGCAGCTTAGAGACAGGGGCGAACATTCAGTACTTC. This encodes CASSLETGANIQYF.

The rearrangement links TRBV30 to TRBJ2-5; TRBD2 matches at 9 bases. This CDR3 region has 14 residues. Per the germline V gene, CDR1 is GTSNPN and CDR2 is SVGIG (reference sequence). V gave up 2 bases and J gave up 0 bases; unmatched junction bases: 1. The CDR3 DNA reads TGTGCCTGGAGTAGCGGGGGGTACCAAGAGACCCAGTACTTC. Protein: CAWSSGGYQETQYF.

This clone was detected only a few times. J is TRBJ1-5 and V is TRBV19; 8 bases agree with TRBD1. CDR1 and CDR2 from the germline V gene are LNHDA and SQIVND (reference sequence). V trimming: 9 bases; J trimming: 2 bases; junction bases outside the gene matches: 0. The CDR3 runs 12 residues. CDR3 nucleotides: TGTGCCAGGACAGGGGGCAATCAGCCCCAGCATTTT. It is translated as CARTGGNQPQHF.

The chain has TRBV28 and TRBJ1-5; no definite D call. Germline CDR1 MDHEN, CDR2 SYDVKM. The CDR3 is 15 residues long. V was clipped by 3 bases and J by 0 bases, with 9 bases between them. CDR3 coding DNA: TGTGCCAGCAGTTTGGCCCCGATTAGCAATCAGCCCCAGCATTTT. Translating gives CASSLAPISNQPQHF.

The chain has TRBV4-2 and TRBJ1-2, with D perhaps TRBD1 (5 bases). Germline CDR1 LGHNA, CDR2 YNFKEQ. The ends were cut back, 0 bases at V and 4 bases at J, with 12 bases in the middle. This CDR3 has 15 residues. Here the CDR3 DNA reads TGTGCCAGCAGCCAAGAGGGCAGGGTCCCCTATGGCTACACCTTC. Its translation: CASSQEGRVPYGYTF.

The chain combines TRBV9 with TRBJ2-3; D tentatively reads TRBD1 or TRBD2 (6 bases each). The CDR3 sequence is 14 residues long. Trimming took 7 bases from V and 1 from J, leaving 13 bases between them. Germline V gives CDR1 SGDLS, CDR2 YYNGEE. The CDR3: CASAVEGGTDTQYF. CDR3 DNA: TGTGCCAGCGCCGTGGAGGGGGGCACAGATACGCAGTATTTT.

Written as DNA, the CDR3 is TGTGCCAGTAGTATAGATAAGACCGCTTCCTCTGGAAACACCATATATTTT. It encodes CASSIDKTASSGNTIYF. The chain recombines TRBV19 with TRBJ1-3; D unclear. The CDR3 covers 17 residues. V was cut by 0 bases and J by 0 bases, with 12 bases left in between. From germline, CDR1 is LNHDA and CDR2 SQIVND (reference sequence).

CDR3 DNA: TGTGCCAGCAGCTTATCTAGTTTTCCCTCTGGAAACACCATATATTTT. Protein sequence: CASSLSSFPSGNTIYF. This chain links TRBV7-2 with TRBJ1-3; D gene uncertain. CDR1 SGHTA and CDR2 FQGNSA come from the germline V gene. V dropped 2 bases and J dropped 0 bases, with 11 bases sitting between them. This CDR3 contains 16 residues.

This sequence joins TRBV5-1 and TRBJ2-6; TRBD1 is a possible D gene (6 bases). Germline assignment: CDR1 SGHRS and CDR2 YFSETQ. V lost 0 bases and J 0 bases, leaving 7 bases between the germline ends. The CDR3 has 16 residues. The CDR3 DNA reads as TGCGCCAGCAGCTTGGCAGGGGCCTCTGGGGCCAACGTCCTGACTTTC. Amino acid sequence: CASSLAGASGANVLTF. Supplemented by reference TRBV5-1 and TRBJ2-6, the full variable domain reads KAGVTQTPRYLIKTRGQQVTLSCSPISGHRSVSWYQQTPGQGLQFLFEYFSETQRNKGNFPGRFSGRQFSNSRSEMNVSTLELGDSALYLCASSLAGASGANVLTFGAGSRLTVL.

This sequence joins TRBV30 and TRBJ1-3; no definite D call. The germline gives CDR1 GTSNPN, CDR2 SVGIG (reference sequence). V was shortened by 2 bases and J by 0 bases, with 8 bases between the two germline ends. The CDR3 consists of 14 residues. DNA of the CDR3: TGTGCCTGGAGTCAGGAAAACTCTGGAAACACCATATATTTT. Amino acid sequence: CAWSQENSGNTIYF.

The rearrangement uses TRBV4-2 and TRBJ1-5, with D perhaps TRBD1 (5 bases). V gave up 4 bases and J gave up 2 bases, with 12 bases separating them. There are 15 residues in the CDR3. Looked up from germline, CDR1 is LGHNA and CDR2 is YNFKEQ. DNA of the CDR3: TGTGCCAGCAGCCCGGGGGGATCGGGCAATCAGCCCCAGCATTTT. Its protein is CASSPGGSGNQPQHF.

This clone was seen a single time. This rearrangement joins TRBV29-1 to TRBJ1-6; a weak D match, TRBD1 (6 bases). This CDR3 is built from 13 residues. Germline-derived CDR1 and CDR2 are SQVTM and ANQGSEA. With 7 bases removed from V and 7 bases from J, the gap between germline ends came to 14 bases. For the CDR3, the DNA is TGCAGCGCATCACAGGGACTAAATTCACCCCTCCACTTT. Amino acid sequence: CSASQGLNSPLHF.

V and J are TRBV19 and TRBJ2-7, with D perhaps TRBD1 or TRBD2 (5 bases each). This CDR3 has 11 amino acids. Germline loops: CDR1 LNHDA, CDR2 SQIVND (reference sequence). Trimming pared 3 bases from V and 6 bases from J, leaving 6 bases between. The CDR3 reads CASSMGVEQYF. The CDR3, as DNA: TGTGCCAGTAGTATGGGGGTCGAGCAGTACTTC.

The chain couples TRBV10-3 to TRBJ2-7, with no clear D. This CDR3 has 12 residues. Trimming removed 6 bases from V and 0 bases from J, with 6 bases in between. The germline V gene has CDR1 ENHRY and CDR2 SYGVKD. The CDR3, as DNA: TGTGCCATCAGGGGAAACTCCTACGAGCAGTACTTC. Protein sequence: CAIRGNSYEQYF.

The table lists this clone with a few counts. The CDR3 spells CASSGQGVRQPQHF. DNA of the CDR3: TGTGCCAGTAGTGGGCAGGGGGTTCGGCAGCCCCAGCATTTT. The chain couples TRBV19 to TRBJ1-5; 7 nucleotides align to TRBD1. The CDR3 totals 14 residues. Trimming at V came to 5 bases and at J to 7 bases, leaving 8 bases not matched to a gene. The germline V gene has CDR1 LNHDA and CDR2 SQIVND (reference sequence).

J is TRBJ2-1 and V is TRBV19; 14 bases are a match to TRBD2. Germline V lookup: CDR1 LNHDA, CDR2 SQIVND (reference sequence). V lost 9 bases, J lost 9 bases, and 7 bases stayed unmatched. The CDR3 consists of 14 residues. The CDR3 bases are TGTGCCAGCGGACTAGCGGGGGGTCTCGCTGAGCAGTTCTTC. It yields the protein CASGLAGGLAEQFF.